This T cell receptor beta chain emerged from a study of blood T cell repertoires in COVID-19. Across the whole study: Acute and convalescent COVID-19 samples came from the United States, Italy and Spain. T cells, B-cell-depleted T cells, or PBMCs supplied cDNA or gDNA.

Trimming took 4 bases from V and 1 from J; bases not matched to a gene: 6. From germline, CDR1 is LGHDT and CDR2 YNNKEL (reference sequence). The length of the CDR3 is 16 residues. The protocol was immunoSEQ multiplex PCR, while the TCRdb copy is restricted to in-frame clones and leaves out a portion. The table lists approximately 190,000 clones, around 80% of them singletons. The chain has TRBV3-1 (or the pseudogene TRBV3-2) and TRBJ1-5; 8 bases fit TRBD1. The clonotype originates from a man aged 25 to 40 with active or convalescent COVID-19. Sequencing input: peripheral blood. The CDR3: CASSPGQGWSNQPQHF. CDR3 coding DNA: TGTGCCAGCAGCCCCGGACAGGGCTGGAGCAATCAGCCCCAGCATTTT.